A single sample is the source of the 19 T cell receptor beta chains below, sequenced in a study of T cell responses to AZD1222 COVID-19 vaccine. TCRdb's table, derived via immunoSEQ multiplex PCR, lists solely in-frame clones and lacks some. The sample records over 45,000 clones, approximately 80% being singletons. The sample was peripheral blood, taken on day 0 of AZD1222 vaccination. These receptors were collected from an adult in good health.

The rearrangement joins TRBV29-1 to TRBJ2-7, with TRBD1 as a possible D gene (5 bases). Germline lookup yields CDR1 SQVTM and CDR2 ANQGSEA. This CDR3 comprises 13 residues. Trimming shortened V by 3 bases and J by 0 bases, and 9 bases separated the two germline ends. The CDR3 coding sequence is TGCAGCGTTGAGGCAGGGAACTCCTACGAGCAGTACTTC. Amino acids: CSVEAGNSYEQYF.

V is TRBV6-5 and J is TRBJ1-1; D gene uncertain. From germline, CDR1 is MNHEY and CDR2 SVGAGI. Trimming removed 9 bases at V and 1 base at J, with 12 bases between. CDR3 size: 13 residues. This CDR3 reads CASTPPQNTEAFF. The CDR3 DNA is TGTGCCAGTACGCCCCCGCAGAACACTGAAGCTTTCTTT.

The chain combines TRBV2 with TRBJ2-7, with TRBD2 identical over 7 bases. CDR1 is SNHLY, CDR2 FYNNEI, per germline. There are 13 residues in the CDR3. Trimming cost V 4 bases and J 7 bases; bases outside gene matches: 7. The CDR3 spells CASSGTRLGEQYF. The CDR3, as DNA: TGTGCCAGCAGTGGGACTAGGCTAGGTGAGCAGTACTTC.

The V and J genes are TRBV3-1 (or the pseudogene TRBV3-2) and TRBJ2-1; D is uncertain. The CDR3 loop spans 14 amino acids. Germline CDR1 and CDR2: LGHDT and YNNKEL (reference sequence). Trimming left V 0 bases short and J 9 bases short, with 12 bases between. CDR3 DNA sequence: TGTGCCAGCAGCCAAGACCCCAATTCGGGTGAGCAGTTCTTC. Its protein is CASSQDPNSGEQFF.

The rearrangement uses TRBV27 and TRBJ2-2, with 7 bases fitting TRBD1. The V gene's germline CDR1 is MNHEY and CDR2 SMNVEV (reference sequence). V trimming: 3 bases; J trimming: 5 bases; junction bases outside the gene matches: 6. The CDR3 totals 15 residues. The DNA for the CDR3 is TGTGCCAGCAGTTTCCGACAGGGAGATACCGGGGAGCTGTTTTTT. This translates into CASSFRQGDTGELFF.

The genes are TRBV3-1 (or the pseudogene TRBV3-2) and TRBJ2-7; TRBD1 aligns across 8 bases. Germline CDR1 reads LGHDT; CDR2 reads YNNKEL (reference sequence). V shed 4 bases and J 3 bases; nucleotides not matched to a gene: 8. This CDR3 has 15 amino acids. In DNA form, the CDR3 reads TGTGCCAGCAGCCCCCAAGACAGGGGTGGCTACGAGCAGTACTTC. Protein: CASSPQDRGGYEQYF.

The V gene is TRBV4-1, the J gene TRBJ2-5, with 7 positions matching TRBD1. CDR1 is MGHRA and CDR2 is YSYEKL in the germline V gene. Trimming cost V 1 base and J 5 bases; bases outside gene matches: 4. This CDR3 has 14 amino acids. The CDR3 protein is CASSQVGGGETQYF. The CDR3 DNA reads as TGCGCCAGCAGCCAAGTAGGGGGCGGTGAGACCCAGTACTTC.

In DNA form, the CDR3 reads TGTGCCAGCAGCGTCTCCGTTCTAGCAGACGCCTACGAGCAGTACTTC. Residues: CASSVSVLADAYEQYF. The chain has TRBV9 and TRBJ2-7, with a possible D match to TRBD2 (5 bases). The germline V gene encodes CDR1 SGDLS and CDR2 YYNGEE. Trimming shortened V by 2 bases and J by 2 bases, and 17 bases separated the two germline ends. This CDR3 contains 16 residues.

This clone was seen once. The V gene is TRBV7-9, the J gene TRBJ1-1; a weak D match, TRBD1 (6 bases). The CDR3 loop spans 15 amino acids. V lost 5 bases to trimming and J lost 7 bases, with 20 bases between them. Germline assignment: CDR1 SEHNR and CDR2 FQNEAQ (reference sequence). CDR3 bases: TGTGCCAGCAGCCCTTTCTGGGGGGGCAGGAATGAAGCTTTCTTT. Translation: CASSPFWGGRNEAFF.

V usage is TRBV11-3 and J usage is TRBJ2-2; 7 positions match TRBD2. This CDR3 is 17 amino acids long. With V trimmed by 2 bases and J by 2 bases, 8 bases remained unmatched. Germline V lookup: CDR1 SGHNT, CDR2 YENEEA. DNA for the CDR3: TGTGCCAGCAGCTTAAGTCGGTCTAGCGGTAACACCGGGGAGCTGTTTTTT. Protein product: CASSLSRSSGNTGELFF.

The chain links TRBV2 to TRBJ1-1; D not resolved. This CDR3 is built from 12 residues. The V gene lost 1 base and the J gene lost 10 bases, with 10 bases spanning the gap. Germline lookup yields CDR1 SNHLY and CDR2 FYNNEI. Here the CDR3 reads CASSEGGQLAFF. In DNA, the CDR3 is TGTGCCAGCAGTGAAGGTGGTCAGCTAGCTTTCTTT.

This clone has only one observation. The chain has TRBV5-1 and TRBJ2-3, with D hard to call. CDR3 size: 14 residues. Germline lookup yields CDR1 SGHRS and CDR2 YFSETQ. Trimming shortened V by 0 bases and J by 2 bases, and 7 bases separated the two germline ends. The CDR3 here is CASSLGETTDTQYF. In DNA, the CDR3 is TGCGCCAGCAGCTTGGGCGAGACCACAGATACGCAGTATTTT.

The rearrangement uses TRBV28 and TRBJ2-1; D is perhaps TRBD1 (6 bases). This CDR3 comprises 15 residues. V dropped 1 base and J dropped 3 bases, with 10 bases sitting between them. The germline V gene encodes CDR1 MDHEN and CDR2 SYDVKM. The CDR3 nucleotides are TGTGCCAGCAGTTTATTACAGGGAGACTACAATGAGCAGTTCTTC. Residues: CASSLLQGDYNEQFF.

In this sample, this clone turned up once. The chain couples TRBV24-1 to TRBJ1-5, with 11 bases aligning to TRBD1. CDR1 is KGHDR and CDR2 is SFDVKD in the germline V gene. V lost 2 bases and J lost 5; bases outside the gene matches: 4. The CDR3 loop spans 16 amino acids. The CDR3 DNA is TGTGCCACCAGTGATTCGGACAGGGGGCCCGATCAGCCCCAGCATTTT. Translation: CATSDSDRGPDQPQHF.

The rearrangement joins TRBV14 to TRBJ1-6; possibly TRBD1 for D (6 bases). Trimming left V 4 bases short and J 8 bases short, with 9 bases between. Per the germline V gene, CDR1 is SGHDN and CDR2 is FVKESK. This CDR3 is 13 amino acids long. The CDR3: CASSPRTDSPLHF. CDR3 DNA: TGTGCCAGCAGCCCTAGGACAGATTCACCCCTCCACTTT. Variable domain in full (rest from reference TRBV14 and TRBJ1-6): EAGVTQFPSHSVIEKGQTVTLRCDPISGHDNLYWYRRVMGKEIKFLLHFVKESKQDESGMPNNRFLAERTGGTYSTLKVQPAELEDSGVYFCASSPRTDSPLHFGNGTRLTVT.

The rearrangement links TRBV19 to TRBJ1-2; D not resolved. Germline V gene data show CDR1 as LNHDA and CDR2 as SQIVND (reference sequence). V was shortened by 5 bases and J by 4 bases, with 5 bases between the two germline ends. The CDR3 loop spans 11 amino acids. The CDR3 bases are TGTGCCAGTAGTGGGAGCTATGGCTACACCTTC. It is translated as CASSGSYGYTF.

CDR3 residues: CASSRQGWNTEAFF. CDR3 sequence (DNA): TGTGCCAGCAGTCGACAGGGTTGGAACACTGAAGCTTTCTTT. The rearrangement joins TRBV6-2 or TRBV6-3 to TRBJ1-1, with 7 bases aligning to TRBD1. The CDR3 loop spans 14 amino acids. Losses at the gene ends were 5 bases for V and 1 base for J; bases not matched to a gene: 4. From germline, CDR1 is MNHEY and CDR2 SVGEGT.

This chain uses TRBV19 with TRBJ1-1, with D unclear. From germline, CDR1 is LNHDA and CDR2 SQIVND (reference sequence). This CDR3 region has 13 residues. Between the trimmed V and J ends, which lost 3 bases and 11 bases, there was a span of 16 bases. CDR3 loop: CASSIFSGKEAFF. CDR3 sequence (DNA): TGTGCCAGTAGTATTTTCTCAGGAAAGGAGGCTTTCTTT.

V gene TRBV19 combines with J gene TRBJ1-6; D might be TRBD1 (6 bases). Trimming left V 6 bases short and J 4 bases short, with 16 bases between. The CDR3 has 16 amino acids. Germline values: CDR1 LNHDA, CDR2 SQIVND (reference sequence). In DNA, the CDR3 is TGTGCCAGTAGGACGGGGGGCCCCTCGTATAATTCACCCCTCCACTTT. Its protein product is CASRTGGPSYNSPLHF.